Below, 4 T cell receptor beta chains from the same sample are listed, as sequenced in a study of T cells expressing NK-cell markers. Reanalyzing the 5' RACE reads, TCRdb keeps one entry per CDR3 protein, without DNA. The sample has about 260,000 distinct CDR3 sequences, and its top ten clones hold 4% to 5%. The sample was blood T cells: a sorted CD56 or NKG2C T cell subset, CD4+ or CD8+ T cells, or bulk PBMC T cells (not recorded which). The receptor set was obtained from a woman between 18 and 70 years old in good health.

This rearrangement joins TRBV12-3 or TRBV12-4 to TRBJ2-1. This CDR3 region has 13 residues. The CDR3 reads CASSSRPPDEQFF.

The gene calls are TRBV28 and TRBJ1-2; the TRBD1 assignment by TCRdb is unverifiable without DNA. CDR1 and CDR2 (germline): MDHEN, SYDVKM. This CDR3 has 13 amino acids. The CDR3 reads CASSRQGRGGYTF.

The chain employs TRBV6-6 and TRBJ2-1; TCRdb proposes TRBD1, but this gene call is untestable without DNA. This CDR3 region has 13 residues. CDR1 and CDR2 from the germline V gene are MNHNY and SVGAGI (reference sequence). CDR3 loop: CASTRESYNEQFF.

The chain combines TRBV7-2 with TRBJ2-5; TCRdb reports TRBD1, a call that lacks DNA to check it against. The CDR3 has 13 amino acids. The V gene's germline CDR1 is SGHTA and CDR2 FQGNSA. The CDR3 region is CASSPQGAETQYF.